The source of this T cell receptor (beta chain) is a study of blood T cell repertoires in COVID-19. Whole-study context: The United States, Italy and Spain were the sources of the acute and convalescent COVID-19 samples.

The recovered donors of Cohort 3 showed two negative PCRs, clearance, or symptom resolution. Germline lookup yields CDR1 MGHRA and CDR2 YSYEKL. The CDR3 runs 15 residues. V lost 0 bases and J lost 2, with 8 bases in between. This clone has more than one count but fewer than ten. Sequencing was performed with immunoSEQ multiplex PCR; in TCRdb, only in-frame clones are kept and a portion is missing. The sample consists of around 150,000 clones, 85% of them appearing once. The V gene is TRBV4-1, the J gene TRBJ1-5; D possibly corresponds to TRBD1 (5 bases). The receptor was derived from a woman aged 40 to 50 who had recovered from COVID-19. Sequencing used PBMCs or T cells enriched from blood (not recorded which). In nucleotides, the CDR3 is TGCGCCAGCAGCCAAGAAGGAGGGGGCAATCAGCCCCAGCATTTT. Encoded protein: CASSQEGGGNQPQHF.